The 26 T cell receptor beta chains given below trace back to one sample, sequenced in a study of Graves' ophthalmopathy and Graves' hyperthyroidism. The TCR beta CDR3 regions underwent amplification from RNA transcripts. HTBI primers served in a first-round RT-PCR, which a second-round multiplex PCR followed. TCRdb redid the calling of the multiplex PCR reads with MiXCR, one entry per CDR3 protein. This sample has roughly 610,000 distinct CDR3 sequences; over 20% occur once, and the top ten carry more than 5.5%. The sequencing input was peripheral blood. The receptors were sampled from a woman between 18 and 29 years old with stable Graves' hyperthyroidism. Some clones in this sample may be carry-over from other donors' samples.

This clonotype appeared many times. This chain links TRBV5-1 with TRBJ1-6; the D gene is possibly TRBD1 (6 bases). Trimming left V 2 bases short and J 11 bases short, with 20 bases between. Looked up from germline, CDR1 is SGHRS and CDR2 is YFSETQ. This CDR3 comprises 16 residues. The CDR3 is CASSFTEQGTSTPLHF. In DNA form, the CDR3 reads TGCGCCAGCAGCTTTACGGAACAGGGCACAAGTACACCCCTCCACTTT.

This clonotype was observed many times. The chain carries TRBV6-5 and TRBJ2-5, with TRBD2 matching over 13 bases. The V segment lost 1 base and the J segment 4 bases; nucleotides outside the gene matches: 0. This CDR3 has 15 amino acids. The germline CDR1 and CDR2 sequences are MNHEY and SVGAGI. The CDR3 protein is CASSYWTSGRETQYF. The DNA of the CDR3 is TGTGCCAGCAGTTACTGGACTAGCGGGAGAGAGACCCAGTACTTC.

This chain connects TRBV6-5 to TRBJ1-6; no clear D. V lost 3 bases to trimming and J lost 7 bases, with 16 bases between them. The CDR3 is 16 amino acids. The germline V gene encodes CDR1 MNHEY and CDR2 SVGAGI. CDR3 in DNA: TGTGCCAGCAGTTATACCGTTCTTACGGGGAATTCACCCCTCCACTTT. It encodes CASSYTVLTGNSPLHF.

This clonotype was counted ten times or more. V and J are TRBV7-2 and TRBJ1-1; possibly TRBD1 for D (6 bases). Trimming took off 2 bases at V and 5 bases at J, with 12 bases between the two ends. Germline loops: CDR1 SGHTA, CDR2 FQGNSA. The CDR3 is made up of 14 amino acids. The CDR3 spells CASSLSGEGTEAFF. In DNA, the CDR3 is TGTGCCAGCAGCTTATCAGGGGAAGGTACTGAAGCTTTCTTT.

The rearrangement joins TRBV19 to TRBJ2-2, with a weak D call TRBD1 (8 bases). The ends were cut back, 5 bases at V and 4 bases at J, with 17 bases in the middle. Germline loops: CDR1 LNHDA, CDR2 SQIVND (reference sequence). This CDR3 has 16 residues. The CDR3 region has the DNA TGTGCCAGTAGTCAAGCTACAGGGGGGGGCACCGGGGAGCTGTTTTTT. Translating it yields CASSQATGGGTGELFF.

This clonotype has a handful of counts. The CDR3 protein is CASSDGAGSGTEAFF. CDR3 in DNA: TGTGCCAGCAGTGATGGGGCAGGATCGGGAACTGAAGCTTTCTTT. This sequence joins TRBV2 and TRBJ1-1, with TRBD1 as a possible D gene (5 bases). Germline lookup yields CDR1 SNHLY and CDR2 FYNNEI. This CDR3 is built from 15 residues. Trimming cost V 3 bases and J 5 bases, with 16 bases left between them.

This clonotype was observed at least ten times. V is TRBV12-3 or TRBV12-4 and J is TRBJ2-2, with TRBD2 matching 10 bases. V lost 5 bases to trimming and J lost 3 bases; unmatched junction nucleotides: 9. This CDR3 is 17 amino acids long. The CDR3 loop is CASSPTSGIRYTGELFF. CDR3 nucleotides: TGTGCCAGCAGTCCCACTAGCGGGATCCGATACACCGGGGAGCTGTTTTTT.

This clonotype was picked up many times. CDR3 residues: CSGLQGVNTEAFF. CDR3 DNA sequence: TGCAGTGGACTACAGGGGGTGAACACTGAAGCTTTCTTT. The J gene is TRBJ1-1, the V gene TRBV20-1; TRBD1 aligns across 8 bases. The ends lost 7 bases at V and 0 bases at J; junction bases unmatched: 4. The CDR3 is 13 residues long. The V gene's germline CDR1 is DFQATT and CDR2 SNEGSKA (reference sequence).

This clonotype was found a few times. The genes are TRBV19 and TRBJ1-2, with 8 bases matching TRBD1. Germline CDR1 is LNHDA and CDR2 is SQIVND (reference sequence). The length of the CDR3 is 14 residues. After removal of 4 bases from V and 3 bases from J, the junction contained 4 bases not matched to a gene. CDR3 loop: CASSTDRGDYGYTF. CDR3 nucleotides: TGTGCCAGTAGTACCGACAGGGGCGACTATGGCTACACCTTC.

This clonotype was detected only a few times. CDR3 region: CASISPGQQETQYF. The CDR3 DNA is TGTGCCAGCATCTCACCGGGGCAGCAAGAGACCCAGTACTTC. The V call is TRBV2, the J call TRBJ2-5; possibly TRBD1 or TRBD2 for D (5 bases each). From germline, CDR1 is SNHLY and CDR2 FYNNEI. The CDR3 loop spans 14 amino acids. V was trimmed by 7 bases and J by 2 bases, leaving 14 bases between them.

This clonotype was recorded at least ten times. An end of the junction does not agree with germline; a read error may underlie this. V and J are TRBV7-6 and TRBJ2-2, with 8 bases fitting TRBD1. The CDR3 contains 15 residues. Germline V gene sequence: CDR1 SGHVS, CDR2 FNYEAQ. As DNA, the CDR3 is TGCGCCAGCAGCTTGGACAGGGCTTACACCGGGGAGCTGTTTTTT. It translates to CASSLDRAYTGELFF.

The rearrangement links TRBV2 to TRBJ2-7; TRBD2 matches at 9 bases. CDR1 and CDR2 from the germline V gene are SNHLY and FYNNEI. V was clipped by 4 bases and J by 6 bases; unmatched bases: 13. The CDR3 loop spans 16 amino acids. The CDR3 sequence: CASSGWDSGGSGEQYF. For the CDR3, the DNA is TGTGCCAGCAGTGGATGGGATAGCGGGGGTTCGGGCGAGCAGTACTTC. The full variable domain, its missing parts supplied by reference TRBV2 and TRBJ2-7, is EPEVTQTPSHQVTQMGQEVILRCVPISNHLYFYWYRQILGQKVEFLVSFYNNEISEKSEIFDDQFSVERPDGSNFTLKIRSTKLEDSAMYFCASSGWDSGGSGEQYFGPGTRLTVT.

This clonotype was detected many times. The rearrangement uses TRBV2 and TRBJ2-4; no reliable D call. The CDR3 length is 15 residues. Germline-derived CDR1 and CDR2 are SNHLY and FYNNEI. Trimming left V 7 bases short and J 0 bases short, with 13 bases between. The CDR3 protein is CASIPTGLAKNIQYF. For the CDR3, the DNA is TGTGCCAGCATTCCTACTGGGCTAGCCAAAAACATTCAGTACTTC. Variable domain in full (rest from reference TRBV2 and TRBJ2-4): EPEVTQTPSHQVTQMGQEVILRCVPISNHLYFYWYRQILGQKVEFLVSFYNNEISEKSEIFDDQFSVERPDGSNFTLKIRSTKLEDSAMYFCASIPTGLAKNIQYFGAGTRLSVL.

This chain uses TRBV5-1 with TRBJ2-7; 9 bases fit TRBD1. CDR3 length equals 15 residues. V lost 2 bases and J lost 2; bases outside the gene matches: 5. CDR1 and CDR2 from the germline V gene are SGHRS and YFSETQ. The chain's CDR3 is CASSFLGTGPYEQYF. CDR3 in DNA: TGCGCCAGCAGCTTCCTCGGGACAGGGCCCTACGAGCAGTACTTC.

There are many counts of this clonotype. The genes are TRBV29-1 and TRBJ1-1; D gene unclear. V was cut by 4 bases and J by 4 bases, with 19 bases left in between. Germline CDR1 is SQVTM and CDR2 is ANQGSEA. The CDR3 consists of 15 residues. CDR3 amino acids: CSVVQESGKPTEAFF. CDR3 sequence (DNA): TGCAGCGTTGTCCAGGAAAGTGGGAAACCCACTGAAGCTTTCTTT.

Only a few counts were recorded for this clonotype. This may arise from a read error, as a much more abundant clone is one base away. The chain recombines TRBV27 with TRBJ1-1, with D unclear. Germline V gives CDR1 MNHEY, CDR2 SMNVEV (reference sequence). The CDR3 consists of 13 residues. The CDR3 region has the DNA TGTGCCAGCAGGAAGACGGTGAACACTGAAGCTTGCTTT. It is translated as CASRKTVNTEACF.

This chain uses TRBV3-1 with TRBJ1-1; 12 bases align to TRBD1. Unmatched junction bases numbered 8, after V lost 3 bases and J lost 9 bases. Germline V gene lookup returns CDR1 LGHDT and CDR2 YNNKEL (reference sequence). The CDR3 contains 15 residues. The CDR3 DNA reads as TGTGCCAGCAGCCACGCGGGCGGGACAGGGGGCCAAGCTTTCTTT. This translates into CASSHAGGTGGQAFF.

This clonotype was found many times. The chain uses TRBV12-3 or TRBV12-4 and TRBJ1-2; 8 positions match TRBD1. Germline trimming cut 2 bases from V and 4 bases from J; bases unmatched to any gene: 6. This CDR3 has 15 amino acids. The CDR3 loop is CASSLLGQVVYGYTF. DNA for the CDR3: TGTGCCAGCAGTTTACTGGGACAGGTTGTCTATGGCTACACCTTC.

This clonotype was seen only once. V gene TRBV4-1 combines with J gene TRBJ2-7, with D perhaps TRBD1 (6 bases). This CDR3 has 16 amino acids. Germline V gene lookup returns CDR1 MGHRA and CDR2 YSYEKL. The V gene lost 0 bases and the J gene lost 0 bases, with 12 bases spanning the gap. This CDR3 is CASSQEMQGSSYEQYF. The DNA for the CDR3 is TGCGCCAGCAGCCAAGAGATGCAGGGGAGCTCCTACGAGCAGTACTTC.

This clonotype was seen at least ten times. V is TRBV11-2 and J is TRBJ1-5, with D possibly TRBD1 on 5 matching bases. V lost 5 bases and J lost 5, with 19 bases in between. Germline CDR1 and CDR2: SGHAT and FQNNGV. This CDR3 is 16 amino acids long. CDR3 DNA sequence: TGTGCCAGCAGCCCCCAGGGAAGGACGGACGATCAGCCCCAGCATTTT. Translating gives CASSPQGRTDDQPQHF.

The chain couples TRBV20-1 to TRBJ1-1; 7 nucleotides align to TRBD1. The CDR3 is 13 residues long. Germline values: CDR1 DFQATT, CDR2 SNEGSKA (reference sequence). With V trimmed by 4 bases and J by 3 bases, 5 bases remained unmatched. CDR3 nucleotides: TGCAGTGCTATAGGACAGGCATACACTGAAGCTTTCTTT. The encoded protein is CSAIGQAYTEAFF.

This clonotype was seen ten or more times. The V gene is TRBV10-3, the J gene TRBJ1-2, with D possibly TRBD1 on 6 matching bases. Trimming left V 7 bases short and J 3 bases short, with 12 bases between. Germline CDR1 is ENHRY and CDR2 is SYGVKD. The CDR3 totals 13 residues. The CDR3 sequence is CAIMGGLDYGYTF. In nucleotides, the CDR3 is TGTGCCATCATGGGGGGGCTAGACTATGGCTACACCTTC.

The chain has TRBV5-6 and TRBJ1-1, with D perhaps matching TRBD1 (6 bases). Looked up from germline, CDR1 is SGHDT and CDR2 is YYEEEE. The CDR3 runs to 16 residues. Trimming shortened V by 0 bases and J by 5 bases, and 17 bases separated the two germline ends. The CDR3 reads CASSLEWGRGGTEAFF. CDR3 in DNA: TGTGCCAGCAGCTTGGAGTGGGGGCGGGGTGGGACTGAAGCTTTCTTT.

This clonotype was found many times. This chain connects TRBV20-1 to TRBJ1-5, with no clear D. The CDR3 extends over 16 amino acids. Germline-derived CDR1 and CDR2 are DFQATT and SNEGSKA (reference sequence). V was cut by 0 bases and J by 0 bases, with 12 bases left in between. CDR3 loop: CSAREPLYYSNQPQHF. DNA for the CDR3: TGCAGTGCTAGAGAACCCCTGTACTATAGCAATCAGCCCCAGCATTTT.

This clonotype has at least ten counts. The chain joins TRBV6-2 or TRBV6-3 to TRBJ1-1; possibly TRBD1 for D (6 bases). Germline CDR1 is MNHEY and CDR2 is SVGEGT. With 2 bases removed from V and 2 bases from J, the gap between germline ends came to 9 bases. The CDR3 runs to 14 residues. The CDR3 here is CASSYPDRNTEAFF. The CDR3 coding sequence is TGTGCCAGCAGTTACCCGGACAGAAACACTGAAGCTTTCTTT.

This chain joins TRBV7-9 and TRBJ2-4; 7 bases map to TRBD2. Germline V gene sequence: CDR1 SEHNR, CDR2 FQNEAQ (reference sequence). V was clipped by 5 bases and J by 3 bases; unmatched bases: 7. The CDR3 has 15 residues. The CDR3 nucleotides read TGTGCCAGCAGCCCTTTGGGGGGGAGCAAAAACATTCAGTACTTC. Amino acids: CASSPLGGSKNIQYF.